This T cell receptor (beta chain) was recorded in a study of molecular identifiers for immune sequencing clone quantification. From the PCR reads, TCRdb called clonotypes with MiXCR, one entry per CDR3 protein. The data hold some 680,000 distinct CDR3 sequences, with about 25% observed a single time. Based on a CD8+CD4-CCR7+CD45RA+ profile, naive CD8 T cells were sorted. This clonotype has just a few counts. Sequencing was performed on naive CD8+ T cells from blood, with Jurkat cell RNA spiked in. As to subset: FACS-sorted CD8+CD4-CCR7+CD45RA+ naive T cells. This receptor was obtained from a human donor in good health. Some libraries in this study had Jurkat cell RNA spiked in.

CDR3 nucleotide sequence: TGTGCCAGCAGCTCCACAAGACTAGCGGGGGAGTATGGGGCCAACGTCCTGACTTTC. Translation: CASSSTRLAGEYGANVLTF. This chain connects TRBV7-9 to TRBJ2-6, with TRBD2 identical over 12 bases. The CDR3 sequence is 19 residues long. V dropped 4 bases and J dropped 3; count of bases not matched to a gene: 10. Germline CDR1 reads SEHNR; CDR2 reads FQNEAQ (reference sequence).